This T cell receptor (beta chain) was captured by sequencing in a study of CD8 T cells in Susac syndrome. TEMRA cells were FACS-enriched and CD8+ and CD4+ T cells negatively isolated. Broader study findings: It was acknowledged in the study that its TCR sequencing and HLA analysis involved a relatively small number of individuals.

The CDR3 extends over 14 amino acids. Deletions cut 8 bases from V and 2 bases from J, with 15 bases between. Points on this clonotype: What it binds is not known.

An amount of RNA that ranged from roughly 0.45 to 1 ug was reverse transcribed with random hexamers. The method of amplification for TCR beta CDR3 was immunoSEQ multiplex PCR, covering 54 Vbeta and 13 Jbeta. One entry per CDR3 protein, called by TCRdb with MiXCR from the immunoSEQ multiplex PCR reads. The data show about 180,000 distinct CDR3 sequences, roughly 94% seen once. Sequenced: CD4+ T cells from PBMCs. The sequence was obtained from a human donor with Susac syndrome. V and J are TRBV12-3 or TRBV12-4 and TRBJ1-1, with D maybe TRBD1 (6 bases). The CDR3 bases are TGTGCCAGCTTTCCGGGGGCTGATAACACTGAAGCTTTCTTT. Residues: CASFPGADNTEAFF.